This TCR beta chain derives from a study of blood T cell repertoires in COVID-19. In the study overall: Researchers got acute and convalescent COVID-19 samples from the United States, Italy and Spain.

V trimming: 1 base; J trimming: 5 bases; junction bases outside the gene matches: 9. The CDR3 contains 15 residues. The germline CDR1 and CDR2 sequences are SGHRS and YFSETQ. Repertoires were generated with immunoSEQ multiplex PCR, while TCRdb's copy carries only in-frame clones and drops some. The data hold around 190,000 clones, with roughly 84% observed a single time. The receptor comes from a man aged 50-60 years with COVID-19, enrolled during active disease. Sequenced sample: peripheral blood. This rearrangement joins TRBV5-1 to TRBJ2-7; 7 nucleotides agree with TRBD1. CDR3 nucleotides: TGCGCCAGCAGCTTGAAAGGGGGCGCGGTCCACGAGCAGTACTTC. As protein: CASSLKGGAVHEQYF. The full variable domain, rest sourced from reference TRBV5-1 and TRBJ2-7, is KAGVTQTPRYLIKTRGQQVTLSCSPISGHRSVSWYQQTPGQGLQFLFEYFSETQRNKGNFPGRFSGRQFSNSRSEMNVSTLELGDSALYLCASSLKGGAVHEQYFGPGTRLTVT.